The T cell receptor beta chain described here comes from a study of cytomegalovirus exposure and HLA in healthy donors. Overall study findings and caveats: In a later analysis, the majority of CMV-associated beta chains seemingly showed HLA restriction.

PCR involved 60 Vbeta and 13 Jbeta primers. The data were produced by immunoSEQ multiplex PCR, yet TCRdb's version contains in-frame clones alone and is incomplete. The sample shows 150,000 to 200,000 clones, 75% to 85% of them seen only once. The junction had 11 bases not matched to a gene; V was cut back by 0 bases and J by 4 bases. This CDR3 region has 17 residues. The V gene's germline CDR1 is GTSNPN and CDR2 SVGIG (reference sequence). Concerning this clone itself: The antigen remains undetermined.

Material for sequencing was PBMCs. The rearrangement joins TRBV30 to TRBJ1-5; 8 bases align to TRBD1. The sequence was collected from a girl aged 2 to 9 in good health and CMV-seropositive. CDR3 in amino acids: CAWSVNRGYTFNQPQHF. Written as DNA, the CDR3 is TGTGCCTGGAGTGTAAACAGGGGGTACACCTTTAATCAGCCCCAGCATTTT.